The rows below give T cell receptor beta chains drawn from one sample of a study of control samples from healthy donors and cancer patients. Only in-frame clones appear in the TCRdb table, and some are missing; sequencing was by immunoSEQ multiplex PCR. The sample has some 150,000 clones; approximately 93% are singletons. The source material was blood. The receptors come from a man in his fifties or sixties in good health. Both conserved end residues are part of each CDR3. The order of the fields is J gene, V gene, CDR3 protein.

J: TRBJ2-5; V: TRBV6-5; CDR3: CASSREDRVWETQYF
J: TRBJ1-4; V: TRBV2; CDR3: CASSVRTGANEKLFF
J: TRBJ2-1; V: TRBV4-1; CDR3: CASSPKVTSGGSSYNEQFF
J: TRBJ2-2; V: TRBV5-1; CDR3: CASSLGRVGSGELFF
J: TRBJ2-2; V: TRBV7-6; CDR3: CASSPGTSTGELFF
J: TRBJ2-2; V: TRBV21-1; CDR3: CASSLKGPGELFF
J: TRBJ2-4; V: TRBV2; CDR3: CASQGDRLAKNIQYF
J: TRBJ1-3; V: TRBV5-1; CDR3: CASSLSSDGNTIYF
J: TRBJ2-3; V: TRBV7-9; CDR3: CASSTWTSDTQYF
J: TRBJ2-7; V: TRBV11-1; CDR3: CASSLRGRGYEQYF
J: TRBJ2-2; V: TRBV19; CDR3: CASLLGRNTGELFF
J: TRBJ2-1; V: TRBV5-1; CDR3: CASSLQPSGSDNEQFF
J: TRBJ2-7; V: TRBV5-1; CDR3: CASSLGADTLGEQYF
J: TRBJ2-3; V: TRBV5-1; CDR3: CASSPQGAGVSDTQYF
J: TRBJ2-5; V: TRBV20-1; CDR3: CGGLQKETQYF
J: TRBJ2-1; V: TRBV27; CDR3: CASSPPSGLYLGSYNEQFF
J: TRBJ2-4; V: TRBV2; CDR3: CASHSGDGSKNIQYF
J: TRBJ1-2; V: TRBV27; CDR3: CASSLFGQGSGYTF
J: TRBJ1-6; V: TRBV18; CDR3: CASSSPTTLRGSLHF
J: TRBJ2-5; V: TRBV7-8; CDR3: CASSLIVGPGGLETQYF
J: TRBJ1-4; V: TRBV28; CDR3: CASSLLGQGDEKLFF
J: TRBJ1-5; V: TRBV19; CDR3: CASSEGQPQHF
J: TRBJ2-3; V: TRBV7-2; CDR3: CASSLGSGKDTQYF
J: TRBJ2-2; V: TRBV7-3; CDR3: CASSLTLAGKNTGELFF
J: TRBJ2-7; V: TRBV11-3; CDR3: CASSQTSSYEQYF
J: TRBJ2-3; V: TRBV7-6; CDR3: CASSLQGPQRGTQYF
J: TRBJ2-2; V: TRBV5-1; CDR3: CASSFTSDPGELFF
J: TRBJ2-3; V: TRBV10-2; CDR3: CASSDPASGTLDTQYF